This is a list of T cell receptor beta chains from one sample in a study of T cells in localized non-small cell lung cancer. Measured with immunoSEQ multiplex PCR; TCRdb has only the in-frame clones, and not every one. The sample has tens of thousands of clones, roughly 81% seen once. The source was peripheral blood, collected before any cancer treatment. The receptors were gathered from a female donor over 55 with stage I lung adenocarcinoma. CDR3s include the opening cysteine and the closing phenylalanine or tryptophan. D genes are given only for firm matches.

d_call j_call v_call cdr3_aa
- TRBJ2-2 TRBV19 CASSSYREYTGELFF
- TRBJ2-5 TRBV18 CASSPPVVETQYF
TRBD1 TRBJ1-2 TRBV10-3 CAISDRGSRGYTF
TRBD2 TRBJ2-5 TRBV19 CASSRSGLAEETQYF
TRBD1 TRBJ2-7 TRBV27 CASSPSRDSRSYEQYF
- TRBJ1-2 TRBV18 CASSPGTDGYTF
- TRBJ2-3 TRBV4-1 CASSQVGSSTDTQYF
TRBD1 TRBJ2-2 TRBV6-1 CASSGQGAGELFF
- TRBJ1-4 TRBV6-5 CASSYWTGNNEKLFF
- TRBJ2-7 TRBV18 CASSPGARNEQYF
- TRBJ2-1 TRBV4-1 CASSQVTPRLKHNEQFF
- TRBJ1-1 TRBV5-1 CASRRTANTEAFF
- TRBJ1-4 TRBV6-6 CASSRDGTTNEKLFF
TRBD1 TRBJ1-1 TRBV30 CAWSTGTGNTEAFF
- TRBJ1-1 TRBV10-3 CVSGGEYTEAFF
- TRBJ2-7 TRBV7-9 CASSSPIDEQYF